This T cell receptor delta chain was recovered during a study of gamma-delta chains in newborns, infants, children. Study at large: Polyclonal expansion of innate γδ T cells after birth follows microbial exposure.

CDR3 length: 21 amino acids. Germline V lookup: CDR1 GEAIGNYY, CDR2 EKD. The V and J ends lost 0 bases and 0 bases, in that order; junction bases with no gene match: 19. In the case of this clone: A far larger clone is just one base off, so this is likely a read error. This specimen includes other DNA sequences encoding the same CDR3.

TCRdb redid clone calling on the reads using CATT. Among over 5,500 delta-chain clones, 11% were seen once, and the ten largest hold approximately 7%. The rearrangement joins TRDV2 to TRDJ1; TRDD3 agrees at 9 bases. Here the J gene came from matching the DNA to germline, since TCRdb omits it. The source is a child who was a newborn, infant or young child, either healthy, febrile or measles-vaccinated (not recorded which). Sequenced: blood. The CDR3 DNA reads as TGTGCCTGTGACACCGTGGAAACTGGGGGAGCTCCTCCGTTGTACACCGATAAACTCATCTTT. This codes for CACDTVETGGAPPLYTDKLIF.